What follows are 2 T cell receptor beta chains derived from one specimen sequenced in a study of T cell responses to AZD1222 COVID-19 vaccine. Clones were sequenced by immunoSEQ multiplex PCR, and TCRdb holds only the in-frame ones, with some missing. The table lists some 120,000 clones, 85% to 90% of them singletons. The material was peripheral blood, obtained on day 0 of AZD1222 vaccination. Receptors were obtained from an adult in good health.

CDR3 loop: CASSQDAGGGNTQYF. The CDR3 DNA reads TGTGCCAGCAGCCAAGACGCGGGGGGCGGGAATACGCAGTATTTT. This chain uses TRBV3-1 (or the pseudogene TRBV3-2) with TRBJ2-3; 8 bases align to TRBD2. Germline V gives CDR1 LGHDT, CDR2 YNNKEL (reference sequence). The J segment lost 7 bases and the V segment lost 0 bases, leaving 6 bases of the junction unmatched. The CDR3 spans 15 residues.

The chain uses TRBV28 and TRBJ1-1; 7 nucleotides line up with TRBD1. V was pared by 7 bases and J by 1 base, with 9 bases of the junction left unmatched. The V gene's germline CDR1 is MDHEN and CDR2 SYDVKM. The CDR3 is 15 amino acids. In nucleotides, the CDR3 is TGTGCCAGCACGACAGGGAGTTTGAGGAACACTGAAGCTTTCTTT. Its translation is CASTTGSLRNTEAFF.